Reported below is one TCR beta chain. Its target is unknown. A junction boundary mismatches the germline segment, possibly from a read error. The data stem from a study of cytomegalovirus exposure and HLA in healthy donors. General study points: Sequence variants that were highly shared formed a cluster that was likely a sequencing artifact. When a later analysis compared HLA-associated TCR beta chains with equally common others, the HLA-associated chains turned out to be more clonally expanded and to have lower generation probabilities. Among TCR sequences, most were rare, though some public TCRs appeared in many donors.

CDR1 is SEHNR and CDR2 is FQNEAQ in the germline V gene (reference sequence). The length of the CDR3 is 16 residues. 60 Vbeta and 13 Jbeta primers were used in PCR. Sequencing was performed with immunoSEQ multiplex PCR; in TCRdb, only in-frame clones are kept and a portion is missing. The profile shows 65,000 to 85,000 clones, 70% to 80% of them singletons. Input material: PBMCs. The chain combines TRBV7-9 with TRBJ2-3, with 8 positions matching TRBD1. The clonotype originates from a man aged 50 to 59 in good health and CMV-seropositive. The chain's CDR3 is CSSSLAWDRLRDTQYF. CDR3 bases: TGTTCCAGCAGCTTAGCGTGGGACAGGTTAAGAGATACGCAGTATTTT.